A single sample gave rise to the 11 T cell receptor beta chains below, sequenced in a study of blood T cell repertoires in COVID-19. The assay was immunoSEQ multiplex PCR, and TCRdb's table has in-frame clones only and misses some. The sample has 70,000 or so clones; more than 75% are singletons. Sequences were obtained from peripheral blood. The receptors were sampled from a human donor in a cohort sampled during active COVID-19.

The chain combines TRBV11-2 with TRBJ2-5; a possible D gene is TRBD2 (6 bases). Germline V CDR1 and CDR2: SGHAT, FQNNGV. This CDR3 is built from 17 residues. Trimming removed 5 bases at V and 1 base at J, with 20 bases between. CDR3 residues: CASSPRRGSGVQETQYF. For the CDR3, the DNA is TGTGCCAGCAGCCCCCGAAGGGGTAGCGGCGTCCAAGAGACCCAGTACTTC.

J is TRBJ2-5 and V is TRBV11-1, with D possibly matching TRBD2 (7 bases). The germline V gene encodes CDR1 SGHAT and CDR2 FQDESV (reference sequence). Deletions cut 5 bases from V and 2 bases from J, with 18 bases between. The CDR3 loop spans 16 amino acids. The CDR3 nucleotides are TGTGCCAGCAGCACCTGGGGGCGGGAGAGGCAAGAGACCCAGTACTTC. As protein: CASSTWGRERQETQYF.

The chain is built from TRBV28 and TRBJ2-1, with TRBD1 identical over 10 bases. Germline V gene data show CDR1 as MDHEN and CDR2 as SYDVKM. The CDR3 spans 15 residues. Germline trimming cut 3 bases from V and 7 bases from J; bases unmatched to any gene: 6. In DNA form, the CDR3 reads TGTGCCAGCAGTTTCGGGGACAGGGGAGGGAATGAGCAGTTCTTC. Its translation is CASSFGDRGGNEQFF. The variable domain in full, with the rest retrieved from reference TRBV28 and TRBJ2-1, is DVKVTQSSRYLVKRTGEKVFLECVQDMDHENMFWYRQDPGLGLRLIYFSYDVKMKEKGDIPEGYSVSREKKERFSLILESASTNQTSMYLCASSFGDRGGNEQFFGPGTRLTVL.

Turning to this clone: The junction differs from germline at one of its ends, possibly a read error. This chain links TRBV6-6 with TRBJ1-2; 9 nucleotides line up with TRBD1. CDR3 size: 11 residues. Germline CDR1 MNHNY, CDR2 SVGAGI (reference sequence). CDR3 DNA sequence: TGTGCCAGCGCCACAGGGGGCCCCTTTAGCTTC. Translating gives CASATGGPFSF.

This clone has just one count. The V gene is TRBV6-6, the J gene TRBJ1-3, with D possibly matching TRBD1 (5 bases). Germline V gene data show CDR1 as MNHNY and CDR2 as SVGAGI (reference sequence). The CDR3 has 14 residues. V dropped 7 bases and J dropped 2 bases, with 12 bases sitting between them. CDR3 protein: CASTKRQPGNTIYF. Here the CDR3 DNA reads TGTGCCAGCACCAAAAGACAGCCTGGAAACACCATATATTTT.

In DNA, the CDR3 is TGTGCCAGCAGTTTACCCACAGTCAACTATGGCTACACCTTC. Translating gives CASSLPTVNYGYTF. The chain employs TRBV28 and TRBJ1-2; D ambiguous. CDR1 MDHEN and CDR2 SYDVKM come from the germline V gene. This CDR3 spans 14 amino acids. V lost 2 bases, J lost 2 bases, and 9 bases lay in between.

The chain couples TRBV11-3 to TRBJ2-5, with 13 bases matching TRBD2. This CDR3 contains 16 residues. Germline V lookup: CDR1 SGHNT, CDR2 YENEEA. V gave up 6 bases and J gave up 5 bases; unmatched junction bases: 9. Written as DNA, the CDR3 is TGTGCCAGCAGTTACACTAGCGGGAGGGCCGGGGAGACCCAGTACTTC. Amino acids: CASSYTSGRAGETQYF.

The gene calls are TRBV21-1 and TRBJ2-7; the D segment call TRBD1 is taken from the table without a DNA check. TRBV21-1 is a pseudogene locus. The CDR3 runs 13 residues. The CDR3 DNA sequence: TGTGCCAGCAGCAAAGAGGGGGTGGGAGAGCAGTACGTC. It specifies CASSKEGVGEQYV.

This chain links TRBV5-1 with TRBJ1-2; 8 bases are a match to TRBD1. The germline V gene encodes CDR1 SGHRS and CDR2 YFSETQ. With V trimmed by 4 bases and J by 8 bases, 13 bases remained unmatched. This CDR3 region has 15 residues. The DNA of the CDR3 is TGCGCCAGCAGCCCGGGACAGGAGGATGTCTACGGCTACACCTTC. Protein product: CASSPGQEDVYGYTF.

The chain combines TRBV11-2 with TRBJ1-2, with a tentative D call TRBD1 (5 bases). There are 13 residues in the CDR3. V lost 1 base to trimming and J lost 4 bases, with 7 bases between them. Germline V gene sequence: CDR1 SGHAT, CDR2 FQNNGV. CDR3 protein: CASSLGQLYGYTF. CDR3 coding DNA: TGTGCCAGCAGCTTAGGACAGCTCTATGGCTACACCTTC.

The rearrangement joins TRBV7-9 to TRBJ2-1; D gene ambiguous. Between the trimmed V and J ends, which lost 5 bases and 0 bases, there was a span of 8 bases. The CDR3 contains 14 residues. Per the germline V gene, CDR1 is SEHNR and CDR2 is FQNEAQ (reference sequence). CDR3 residues: CASSPPRSYNEQFF. The CDR3, as DNA: TGTGCCAGCAGCCCCCCCCGCTCCTACAATGAGCAGTTCTTC. The variable domain in full, with the rest retrieved from reference TRBV7-9 and TRBJ2-1, is DTGVSQNPRHKITKRGQNVTFRCDPISEHNRLYWYRQTLGQGPEFLTYFQNEAQLEKSRLLSDRFSAERPKGSFSTLEIQRTEQGDSAMYLCASSPPRSYNEQFFGPGTRLTVL.